This T cell receptor (beta chain) was sequenced during a study of blood T cell repertoires in COVID-19. Looking at the study overall: The study drew acute and convalescent COVID-19 samples from the United States, Italy and Spain. PBMCs, B-cell-depleted T cells, or T cells were the source of the cDNA or gDNA that made up the material.

Under the authors' procedure: Scientists estimated how many nucleated cells there were by amplifying reference gene primers. The protocol was immunoSEQ multiplex PCR, while the TCRdb copy is restricted to in-frame clones and leaves out a portion. V and J calls and clone size are copied from that table; D and trimming were computed from the DNA. The table lists over 60,000 clones, roughly 92% of them singletons, with approximately 6% in the top ten. With 3 bases clipped from V and 1 base from J, the junction kept 5 bases outside the gene matches. Germline CDR1 reads DFQATT; CDR2 reads SNEGSKA (reference sequence). The CDR3 has 15 amino acids.

Specimen: peripheral blood. The clonotype comes from a human donor in a cohort sampled during active COVID-19. The chain combines TRBV20-1 with TRBJ2-5; TRBD2 agrees at 10 bases. CDR3 loop: CSASSSGSFQETQYF. Written as DNA, the CDR3 is TGCAGTGCTAGTTCTAGCGGGAGTTTCCAAGAGACCCAGTACTTC.